The 28 T cell receptor beta chains below come from one sample, sequenced in a study of T cells of healthy individuals. MiXCR, run by TCRdb on the 5' RACE reads, gives a single entry per CDR3 protein. The sample contains about 82,000 distinct CDR3 sequences, approximately 4.8% of which appear only once. Receptors were obtained from a female donor in good health.

This chain connects TRBV5-1 to TRBJ2-7, with D tentatively TRBD1 (5 bases). The germline V and J ends were trimmed by 0 bases and 2 bases, with 9 bases remaining between them. The CDR3 consists of 14 residues. The V gene's germline CDR1 is SGHRS and CDR2 YFSETQ. In DNA, the CDR3 is TGCGCCAGCAGCTTGGGGGCAGGGACCTACGAGCAGTACTTC. Translated, it gives CASSLGAGTYEQYF.

This clonotype was counted ten times or more. Here the CDR3 reads CASSLQLLAATPYEQYF. CDR3 nucleotides: TGTGCCAGCAGCCTTCAGCTCCTAGCGGCCACCCCCTACGAGCAGTACTTC. The chain recombines TRBV4-2 with TRBJ2-7; 7 positions match TRBD2. V lost 4 bases to trimming and J lost 2 bases; unmatched junction nucleotides: 14. CDR1 is LGHNA, CDR2 YNFKEQ, per germline. The CDR3 extends over 17 amino acids.

The V gene is TRBV14, the J gene TRBJ2-3; D is unresolved. The CDR3 runs 13 residues. Per germline, CDR1 SGHDN and CDR2 FVKESK. V lost 2 bases and J 6 bases, leaving 9 bases between the germline ends. The CDR3 DNA reads TGTGCCAGCAGCCAATTCAGCATGGATACGCAGTATTTT. This codes for CASSQFSMDTQYF.

This clonotype was seen at least ten times. The chain joins TRBV7-9 to TRBJ2-7; no clear D. The CDR3 runs to 12 residues. Germline CDR1 SEHNR, CDR2 FQNEAQ (reference sequence). V was shortened by 1 base and J by 6 bases, with 7 bases between the two germline ends. As DNA, the CDR3 is TGTGCCAGCAGCTTAGACTGGAGCGAGCAGTACTTC. Protein sequence: CASSLDWSEQYF.

At least ten counts were recorded for this clonotype. This chain uses TRBV7-9 with TRBJ1-4, with D unclear. CDR1 is SEHNR and CDR2 is FQNEAQ in the germline V gene (reference sequence). The CDR3 loop spans 13 amino acids. Deletions cut 5 bases from V and 13 bases from J, with 17 bases between. The CDR3 loop reads CASSRTGPTGLFF. Here the CDR3 DNA reads TGTGCCAGCAGCCGGACTGGCCCAACGGGACTGTTTTTT.

This clonotype was picked up many times. J is TRBJ1-2 and V is TRBV7-9, with TRBD1 matching 7 bases. The germline gives CDR1 SEHNR, CDR2 FQNEAQ (reference sequence). J was trimmed by 2 bases and V by 6 bases; bases with no gene match: 6. There are 14 residues in the CDR3. The CDR3 DNA is TGTGCCAGCAGTCCCAGGGGGGGAAACTATGGCTACACCTTC. As protein: CASSPRGGNYGYTF.

This chain joins TRBV28 and TRBJ1-2; the D gene is possibly TRBD1 (5 bases). Trimming cost V 2 bases and J 0 bases, with 13 bases left between them. The CDR3 extends over 16 amino acids. CDR1 is MDHEN, CDR2 SYDVKM, per germline. CDR3 DNA: TGTGCCAGCAGTTTAGGAGGGGCTCGGGCTAACTATGGCTACACCTTC. Its protein product is CASSLGGARANYGYTF.

The chain combines TRBV4-3 with TRBJ1-5; D not certain. Germline CDR1 and CDR2: LGHNA and YSLEER. The V end was cut by 1 base, the J end by 6 bases, with 16 bases between. The CDR3 covers 16 residues. As DNA, the CDR3 is TGCGCCAGCAGCCAAGGGACTATCCCGGGAGTTCAGCCCCAGCATTTT. It translates to CASSQGTIPGVQPQHF.

With regard to this clonotype: A much more abundant neighbour one base away suggests this may be a read error. This rearrangement joins TRBV5-6 to TRBJ2-2, with D tentatively TRBD1 (5 bases). Germline CDR1 is SGHDT and CDR2 is YYEEEE. This CDR3 spans 15 amino acids. The CDR3 spells CASRLGPANSGELFF. CDR3 DNA sequence: TGTGCCAGCAGATTGGGGCCGGCGAACAGCGGGGAGCTGTTTTTT.

This rearrangement joins TRBV3-1 to TRBJ1-1; D is possibly TRBD1 (6 bases). CDR1 LGHDT and CDR2 YNNKEL come from the germline V gene (reference sequence). This CDR3 contains 15 residues. V was cut by 2 bases and J by 2 bases, with 12 bases left in between. As DNA, the CDR3 is TGTGCCAGCAGCCAACCAGGGGAGGTCAACACTGAAGCTTTCTTT. As protein: CASSQPGEVNTEAFF.

This clonotype was detected many times. The chain uses TRBV15 and TRBJ1-5; D is unclear. The germline V gene has CDR1 LNHNV and CDR2 YYDKDF (reference sequence). The CDR3 loop spans 15 amino acids. V lost 6 bases and J lost 3, with 15 bases in between. CDR3 bases: TGTGCCACCAGAGAACCGGGCCTATCCAATCAGCCCCAGCATTTT. It codes for CATREPGLSNQPQHF.

The rearrangement links TRBV2 to TRBJ1-2; 7 positions match TRBD1. CDR3 length: 12 amino acids. The V segment lost 1 base and the J segment 12 bases; nucleotides outside the gene matches: 5. Germline CDR1 and CDR2: SNHLY and FYNNEI. CDR3 loop: CASSEGQGMHTF. The CDR3 DNA reads TGTGCCAGCAGTGAAGGACAGGGTATGCACACCTTC.

This clonotype has at least ten counts. V is TRBV2 and J is TRBJ2-2; D could derive from TRBD1 or TRBD2 (5 bases each). The length of the CDR3 is 14 residues. CDR1 and CDR2 from the germline V gene are SNHLY and FYNNEI. V lost 6 bases, J lost 1 base, and 9 bases lay in between. CDR3 amino acids: CASRPGRNTGELFF. CDR3 in DNA: TGTGCCAGCAGACCGGGACGGAACACCGGGGAGCTGTTTTTT.

The sample holds many counts of this clonotype. V usage is TRBV7-2 and J usage is TRBJ2-3; TRBD1 is a possible D gene (6 bases). CDR1 is SGHTA, CDR2 FQGNSA, per germline. The CDR3 totals 15 residues. V was pared by 5 bases and J by 2 bases, with 14 bases between. The CDR3 here is CASSPDSTSTDTQYF. The CDR3 DNA reads TGTGCCAGCAGCCCGGACAGTACTTCCACAGATACGCAGTATTTT.

This sequence joins TRBV6-2 or TRBV6-3 and TRBJ2-7; perhaps TRBD2 as D (5 bases). V gave up 7 bases and J gave up 5 bases, with 12 bases separating them. CDR1 and CDR2 (germline): MNHEY, SVGEGT. There are 12 residues in the CDR3. CDR3 amino acids: CASTSSFHEQYF. CDR3 DNA: TGTGCCAGCACTTCTAGCTTCCACGAGCAGTACTTC.

This clonotype was found many times. The chain links TRBV12-3 or TRBV12-4 to TRBJ2-5; 8 bases line up with TRBD1. Unmatched junction bases numbered 3, after V lost 6 bases and J lost 3 bases. The CDR3 covers 13 residues. In nucleotides, the CDR3 is TGTGCCAGCAGACAGACAGGGGAAGAGACCCAGTACTTC. It translates to CASRQTGEETQYF.

This clonotype was observed many times. The V call is TRBV30, the J call TRBJ2-3; possibly TRBD1 for D (5 bases). The CDR3 contains 13 residues. The germline CDR1 and CDR2 sequences are GTSNPN and SVGIG (reference sequence). V shed 3 bases and J shed 6 bases, with 13 bases lying between them. The CDR3 region is CAWSPPWGDTQYF. For the CDR3, the DNA is TGTGCCTGGAGCCCACCCTGGGGCGATACGCAGTATTTT.

This clonotype has a handful of counts. The chain links TRBV6-1 to TRBJ2-3, with 9 bases that match TRBD2. Unmatched junction bases numbered 12, after V lost 5 bases and J lost 6 bases. CDR3 length: 16 residues. The V gene's germline CDR1 is MNHNS and CDR2 SASEGT. CDR3 DNA: TGTGCCAGCAGTCAACTTCCAGCGGGAGGTTCGGATACGCAGTATTTT. Amino acids: CASSQLPAGGSDTQYF.

This clonotype showed up many times. This chain uses TRBV28 with TRBJ2-7; D remains unclear. V dropped 5 bases and J dropped 4 bases, with 18 bases sitting between them. Per the germline V gene, CDR1 is MDHEN and CDR2 is SYDVKM. CDR3 size: 15 residues. The CDR3 coding sequence is TGTGCCAGCAGTACTGGAGTGAGATCCGGGTACGAGCAGTACTTC. Its protein is CASSTGVRSGYEQYF.

V is TRBV5-1 and J is TRBJ1-1; D is unresolved. The CDR3 runs 15 residues. V shed 0 bases and J shed 3 bases, with 12 bases lying between them. The germline CDR1 and CDR2 sequences are SGHRS and YFSETQ. The CDR3 reads CASSLVGRADTEAFF. The CDR3 DNA reads TGCGCCAGCAGCTTGGTCGGACGGGCGGACACTGAAGCTTTCTTT.

In its sample, this clonotype was seen a few times. The chain is built from TRBV5-6 and TRBJ1-1; 7 bases map to TRBD1. Looked up from germline, CDR1 is SGHDT and CDR2 is YYEEEE. V was clipped by 5 bases and J by 5 bases; unmatched bases: 9. The CDR3 is made up of 14 amino acids. In nucleotides, the CDR3 is TGTGCCAGCAGAGAGACAGGGCAGGGGACTGAAGCTTTCTTT. It specifies CASRETGQGTEAFF.

This clonotype was seen ten or more times. This chain uses TRBV20-1 with TRBJ1-2; 7 positions match TRBD1. This CDR3 region has 15 residues. With V trimmed by 4 bases and J by 0 bases, 8 bases remained unmatched. Looked up from germline, CDR1 is DFQATT and CDR2 is SNEGSKA (reference sequence). In DNA form, the CDR3 reads TGCAGTGCTACCGGGACAGCGACGACTAACTATGGCTACACCTTC. The encoded protein is CSATGTATTNYGYTF.

This clonotype was counted at least ten times. The genes are TRBV6-2 or TRBV6-3 and TRBJ2-2; either TRBD1 or TRBD2 may fit D (5 bases each). CDR1 is MNHEY and CDR2 is SVGEGT in the germline V gene. Trimming took off 2 bases at V and 4 bases at J, with 11 bases between the two ends. CDR3 length equals 15 residues. In nucleotides, the CDR3 is TGTGCCAGCAGTTACAGGCCAGGGAGCACCGGGGAGCTGTTTTTT. This codes for CASSYRPGSTGELFF.

A remark on this clonotype: A clone one base away is much larger, so this may be a read error. The chain employs TRBV27 and TRBJ1-2; D possibly corresponds to TRBD1 (6 bases). CDR3 length equals 13 residues. Germline loops: CDR1 MNHEY, CDR2 SMNVEV (reference sequence). CDR3 in DNA: TGTGCCAGCAGTGAGCAGGGGAACTATGGCTACAACTTC. Translating it yields CASSEQGNYGYNF.

This clonotype was recorded at least ten times. The V call is TRBV6-2 or TRBV6-3, the J call TRBJ2-3; TRBD2 agrees at 11 bases. CDR3 length: 14 residues. The V gene's germline CDR1 is MNHEY and CDR2 SVGEGT. The V gene end was trimmed by 8 bases and the J gene end by 2 bases; junction bases not matched to a gene: 3. CDR3 region: CASGTSGLTDTQYF. CDR3 coding DNA: TGTGCCAGCGGGACTAGCGGACTCACAGATACGCAGTATTTT.

This clonotype has just a few counts. This chain uses TRBV20-1 with TRBJ1-3, with 7 bases matching TRBD1. With 3 bases clipped from V and 1 base from J, the junction kept 6 bases outside the gene matches. CDR1 and CDR2 from the germline V gene are DFQATT and SNEGSKA (reference sequence). The CDR3 totals 15 residues. CDR3 residues: CSARVRGRSGNTIYF. The CDR3 bases are TGCAGTGCTAGGGTGAGGGGGCGTTCTGGAAACACCATATATTTT.

This clonotype was detected ten times or more. The chain joins TRBV29-1 to TRBJ2-5; 10 positions match TRBD2. V trimming: 4 bases; J trimming: 5 bases; junction bases outside the gene matches: 10. Looked up from germline, CDR1 is SQVTM and CDR2 is ANQGSEA. The CDR3 has 15 amino acids. CDR3 region: CSVGQGSGRVETQYF. The CDR3 DNA is TGCAGCGTTGGACAGGGGAGCGGGAGGGTTGAGACCCAGTACTTC.

This chain links TRBV12-3 or TRBV12-4 with TRBJ1-1; maybe TRBD1 (5 bases). The V end lost 3 bases, the J end lost 1 base, and 12 bases lay between the germline ends. CDR3 length equals 15 residues. CDR3 DNA: TGTGCCAGCAGTTTGGGACCGCGACAGAACACTGAAGCTTTCTTT. It specifies CASSLGPRQNTEAFF.